A single sample is the source of the 19 T cell receptor beta chains below, sequenced in a study of OX40 agonist ivuxolimab in advanced cancers. Clones were sequenced by immunoSEQ multiplex PCR, and TCRdb holds only the in-frame ones, with some missing. The sample records about 68,000 clones, 65% to 90% being singletons. The sample in question was CD4+ or CD8+ T cells sorted from blood, obtained in a trial of the OX40 agonist ivuxolimab. These receptors were collected from an adult with an advanced solid tumor such as melanoma, head and neck, liver or kidney cancer.

The chain couples TRBV5-4 to TRBJ1-2; no definite D call. Germline loops: CDR1 SGHNT, CDR2 YYREEE (reference sequence). Trimming pared 3 bases from V and 7 bases from J, leaving 16 bases between. The CDR3 runs to 14 residues. This CDR3 is CASSSPGMVTGYTF. The CDR3 DNA reads as TGTGCCAGCAGCTCCCCGGGCATGGTCACTGGCTACACCTTC.

The chain has TRBV27 and TRBJ1-6, with D possibly matching TRBD1 (6 bases). Germline CDR1 and CDR2: MNHEY and SMNVEV (reference sequence). This CDR3 is built from 15 residues. The V end was cut by 8 bases, the J end by 7 bases, with 18 bases between. CDR3 bases: TGTGCCAGCCAGGGCCGGGGGGCGACCAATTCACCCCTCCACTTT. The encoded protein is CASQGRGATNSPLHF.

The rearrangement uses TRBV7-6 and TRBJ2-5, with D uncertain. The CDR3 totals 12 residues. Trimming shortened V by 5 bases and J by 5 bases, and 9 bases separated the two germline ends. The germline V gene encodes CDR1 SGHVS and CDR2 FNYEAQ. The CDR3 loop is CASSQDTETQYF. The CDR3 region has the DNA TGTGCCAGCAGCCAAGATACGGAGACCCAGTACTTC.

The V and J genes are TRBV7-2 and TRBJ2-2, with 7 bases matching TRBD2. This CDR3 is 15 amino acids long. V lost 3 bases to trimming and J lost 6 bases; unmatched junction nucleotides: 7. Germline lookup yields CDR1 SGHTA and CDR2 FQGNSA. The CDR3 reads CASSFTQGGAGELFF. CDR3 sequence (DNA): TGTGCCAGCAGCTTTACGCAGGGAGGGGCCGGGGAGCTGTTTTTT. The entire variable domain, with the rest obtained from reference TRBV7-2 and TRBJ2-2, is as follows: GAGVSQSPSNKVTEKGKDVELRCDPISGHTALYWYRQSLGQGLEFLIYFQGNSAPDKSGLPSDRFSAERTGGSVSTLTIQRTQQEDSAVYLCASSFTQGGAGELFFGEGSRLTVL.

The chain couples TRBV28 to TRBJ1-5; D is possibly TRBD1 (6 bases). The V end lost 6 bases, the J end lost 4 bases, and 16 bases lay between the germline ends. The CDR3 is 15 amino acids. The germline CDR1 and CDR2 sequences are MDHEN and SYDVKM. CDR3 nucleotides: TGTGCCAGCAGAAGGGGGGGAGGGAGAAATCAGCCCCAGCATTTT. This encodes CASRRGGGRNQPQHF.

This clone turned up a few times. DNA for the CDR3: TGTGCCAGCAGTCCGACAGGGGCTATCACAGATACGCAGTATTTT. Its translation is CASSPTGAITDTQYF. The chain has TRBV6-1 and TRBJ2-3; 8 nucleotides line up with TRBD1. The V and J ends lost 5 bases and 2 bases, in that order; junction bases with no gene match: 6. Germline V gene lookup returns CDR1 MNHNS and CDR2 SASEGT. CDR3 size: 15 residues.

The J gene is TRBJ2-7, the V gene TRBV11-3; D not resolved. CDR1 and CDR2 from the germline V gene are SGHNT and YENEEA. The CDR3 has 12 residues. The ends were cut back, 1 base at V and 1 base at J, with 2 bases in the middle. The CDR3 bases are TGTGCCAGCAGCTTAGTATCCTACGAGCAGTACTTC. Translating gives CASSLVSYEQYF. Full variable domain (missing parts from reference TRBV11-3 and TRBJ2-7): EAGVVQSPRYKIIEKKQPVAFWCNPISGHNTLYWYLQNLGQGPELLIRYENEEAVDDSQLPKDRFSAERLKGVDSTLKIQPAELGDSAVYLCASSLVSYEQYFGPGTRLTVT.

This clone was counted only a few times. The CDR3 nucleotides read TGTGCCAGCAGTCCGGGACAGCTCTTTTACAATGAGCAGTTCTTC. Amino acids: CASSPGQLFYNEQFF. J is TRBJ2-1 and V is TRBV28; 7 nucleotides match TRBD1. Trimming cost V 5 bases and J 4 bases; bases outside gene matches: 8. The germline CDR1 and CDR2 sequences are MDHEN and SYDVKM. CDR3 length: 15 residues.

This chain connects TRBV9 to TRBJ2-3, with unresolved D. The CDR3 has 17 amino acids. The V end was cut by 0 bases, the J end by 1 base, with 15 bases between. CDR1 and CDR2 from the germline V gene are SGDLS and YYNGEE. For the CDR3, the DNA is TGTGCCAGCAGCGTAGCTGAAGGGTCTCGCCGCACAGATACGCAGTATTTT. Protein product: CASSVAEGSRRTDTQYF.

The V gene is TRBV5-1, the J gene TRBJ2-7; TRBD1 agrees at 7 bases. The length of the CDR3 is 15 residues. In germline, CDR1 is SGHRS, CDR2 YFSETQ. With 10 bases clipped from V and 2 bases from J, the junction kept 15 bases outside the gene matches. The CDR3, as DNA: TGCGCCTCTCATCCCGACCGGGACAGCGCCTACGAGCAGTACTTC. Its protein product is CASHPDRDSAYEQYF. Full variable domain (rest looked up from reference TRBV5-1 and TRBJ2-7): KAGVTQTPRYLIKTRGQQVTLSCSPISGHRSVSWYQQTPGQGLQFLFEYFSETQRNKGNFPGRFSGRQFSNSRSEMNVSTLELGDSALYLCASHPDRDSAYEQYFGPGTRLTVT.

This clone came up a few times. This rearrangement joins TRBV28 to TRBJ2-6; 9 nucleotides match TRBD1. Per the germline V gene, CDR1 is MDHEN and CDR2 is SYDVKM. V lost 4 bases and J lost 0; bases outside the gene matches: 7. The CDR3 spans 18 residues. The CDR3 nucleotides are TGTGCCAGCAGTTCACCGGGACAGGGCTTCTCTGGGGCCAACGTCCTGACTTTC. Translating gives CASSSPGQGFSGANVLTF.

The V and J genes are TRBV6-5 and TRBJ1-2, with D unresolved. The CDR3 length is 13 residues. V gave up 2 bases and J gave up 7 bases, with 11 bases separating them. CDR1 and CDR2 from the germline V gene are MNHEY and SVGAGI. The CDR3 sequence: CASSYPGQVGYTF. The DNA of the CDR3 is TGTGCCAGCAGTTACCCCGGCCAAGTTGGCTACACCTTC.

This chain connects TRBV7-8 to TRBJ2-3, with D perhaps TRBD2 (5 bases). Looked up from germline, CDR1 is SGHVS and CDR2 is FQNEAQ. CDR3 size: 13 residues. Trimming shortened V by 5 bases and J by 3 bases, and 9 bases separated the two germline ends. The CDR3 DNA sequence: TGTGCCAGCAGCCGCAGGACTACAGATACGCAGTATTTT. Protein product: CASSRRTTDTQYF.

This sequence joins TRBV28 and TRBJ2-3, with 9 bases that match TRBD1. Looked up from germline, CDR1 is MDHEN and CDR2 is SYDVKM. The CDR3 extends over 17 amino acids. With V trimmed by 3 bases and J by 2 bases, 9 bases remained unmatched. The CDR3 sequence: CASSFPRDRAITDTQYF. Written as DNA, the CDR3 is TGTGCCAGCAGTTTCCCAAGGGACAGGGCAATCACAGATACGCAGTATTTT.

The chain has TRBV5-1 and TRBJ2-2; D gene unclear. Germline CDR1 is SGHRS and CDR2 is YFSETQ. Trimming removed 4 bases from V and 4 bases from J, with 8 bases in between. The CDR3 is 13 residues long. The DNA of the CDR3 is TGCGCCAGCAGCGACCTGGGCACCGGGGAGCTGTTTTTT. Its protein is CASSDLGTGELFF.

In DNA form, the CDR3 reads TGTGCCTGGAGTGTTTCCATTAGTGATACGCAGTATTTT. Its protein product is CAWSVSISDTQYF. The chain recombines TRBV30 with TRBJ2-3, with D hard to call. CDR3 length equals 13 residues. Germline V gene data show CDR1 as GTSNPN and CDR2 as SVGIG (reference sequence). V was shortened by 0 bases and J by 6 bases, with 10 bases between the two germline ends.

V and J are TRBV5-1 and TRBJ2-2; either TRBD1 or TRBD2 may supply D (5 bases each). The CDR3 is 15 residues long. Germline V gives CDR1 SGHRS, CDR2 YFSETQ. V dropped 0 bases and J dropped 6 bases, with 12 bases sitting between them. CDR3 nucleotide sequence: TGCGCCAGCAGCTTGGACGGGACCCGAGCCGGGGAGCTGTTTTTT. This encodes CASSLDGTRAGELFF.

The V call is TRBV6-4, the J call TRBJ2-3; D call uncertain. CDR1 is MRHNA, CDR2 SNTAGT, per germline. CDR3 size: 14 residues. V was pared by 8 bases and J by 9 bases, with 21 bases between. The CDR3 sequence is CASSTDGPLYTQYF. CDR3 DNA sequence: TGTGCCAGCTCGACGGACGGTCCCTTATACACGCAGTATTTT.

Here the CDR3 reads CASSLGGVQPQHF. The CDR3 DNA reads TGTGCCAGCAGTTTAGGGGGTGTCCAGCCCCAGCATTTT. The rearrangement uses TRBV28 and TRBJ1-5; D may be TRBD1 (5 bases). Between the trimmed V and J ends, which lost 2 bases and 7 bases, there was a span of 9 bases. Germline assignment: CDR1 MDHEN and CDR2 SYDVKM. This CDR3 comprises 13 residues.